The next 14 T cell receptor beta chains were all read from a single sample in a study of a mutant IDH1 vaccine in newly diagnosed glioma. Assay used: immunoSEQ multiplex PCR; TCRdb lists only in-frame clones, some missing. The sample has around 56,000 clones, approximately 80% seen once; the top ten hold approximately 3%. What these receptors recognize is not known. The time point: week 5, during vaccination. Every vaccine dose comprised 300 ug of mutant IDH1 20-mer peptide plus topical imiquimod. Sequenced here: PBMCs, sampled from a glioma patient whose treatment included an IDH1 peptide vaccine. The receptors were gathered from a woman aged 18 to 35 with glioma. Some clones in this sample may be carry-over from other donors' samples.

The chain combines TRBV4-1 with TRBJ2-7; tentatively, D is TRBD1 or TRBD2 (5 bases each). The CDR3 is made up of 16 amino acids. Germline V lookup: CDR1 MGHRA, CDR2 YSYEKL. Trimming removed 0 bases at V and 0 bases at J, with 12 bases between. In DNA form, the CDR3 reads TGCGCCAGCAGCCAAGATTTCCCGGGGCTCTCCTACGAGCAGTACTTC. It encodes CASSQDFPGLSYEQYF.

This chain connects TRBV18 to TRBJ2-3; D may correspond to TRBD1 or TRBD2 (5 bases each). Germline V gives CDR1 KGHSH, CDR2 LQKENI. The CDR3 spans 13 residues. With 4 bases removed from V and 2 bases from J, the gap between germline ends came to 7 bases. As DNA, the CDR3 is TGTGCCAGCTCACTGGGACCCACAGATACGCAGTATTTT. It encodes CASSLGPTDTQYF.

This chain uses TRBV30 with TRBJ2-1; 9 nucleotides agree with TRBD2. From germline, CDR1 is GTSNPN and CDR2 SVGIG (reference sequence). V was clipped by 3 bases and J by 7 bases; unmatched bases: 16. CDR3 length: 17 residues. CDR3 amino acids: CAWRDGARPSGVNEQFF. The CDR3 DNA is TGTGCCTGGAGGGACGGGGCCCGGCCTAGCGGGGTTAATGAGCAGTTCTTC.

This rearrangement joins TRBV18 to TRBJ1-1; a weak D match, TRBD1 (6 bases). Trimming removed 8 bases at V and 6 bases at J, with 13 bases between. CDR1 is KGHSH, CDR2 LQKENI, per germline. The CDR3 spans 12 residues. In nucleotides, the CDR3 is TGTGCCAGCACACAGGGTGGACCTGAAGCTTTCTTT. Residues: CASTQGGPEAFF.

This chain links TRBV13 with TRBJ2-5; perhaps TRBD1 as D (6 bases). The length of the CDR3 is 13 residues. Germline CDR1 reads PRHDT; CDR2 reads FYEKMQ (reference sequence). The V and J ends lost 4 bases and 7 bases respectively, with 13 bases between them. The CDR3 loop reads CASSSRGSGTQYF. The CDR3, as DNA: TGTGCCAGCAGCTCAAGGGGGTCAGGGACCCAGTACTTC.

The V and J genes are TRBV13 and TRBJ1-2; a possible D gene is TRBD1 (6 bases). From germline, CDR1 is PRHDT and CDR2 FYEKMQ (reference sequence). The CDR3 extends over 14 amino acids. Trimming cost V 0 bases and J 2 bases, with 7 bases left between them. The CDR3 nucleotides read TGTGCCAGCAGCTTAGGCCAGGGGAACTATGGCTACACCTTC. Protein sequence: CASSLGQGNYGYTF.

The chain joins TRBV9 to TRBJ2-1, with 9 positions matching TRBD2. The CDR3 consists of 17 residues. The V gene's germline CDR1 is SGDLS and CDR2 YYNGEE. With V trimmed by 4 bases and J by 4 bases, 12 bases remained unmatched. The CDR3 protein is CASSPEAGTSWYNEQFF. In DNA form, the CDR3 reads TGTGCCAGCAGCCCTGAGGCTGGGACTAGCTGGTACAATGAGCAGTTCTTC.

The rearrangement joins TRBV30 to TRBJ1-6; no clear D gene. Germline V CDR1 and CDR2: GTSNPN, SVGIG (reference sequence). V lost 1 base, J lost 3 bases, and 7 bases lay in between. This CDR3 has 14 amino acids. For the CDR3, the DNA is TGTGCCTGGAGTGACCGGGTCTATAATTCACCCCTCCACTTT. It translates to CAWSDRVYNSPLHF.

This rearrangement joins TRBV19 to TRBJ1-1, with 10 bases identical to TRBD1. The trim removed 5 bases at V and 1 base at J, leaving 4 bases unmatched. The germline CDR1 and CDR2 sequences are LNHDA and SQIVND (reference sequence). The CDR3 totals 15 residues. The CDR3 spells CASSLDRGENTEAFF. DNA of the CDR3: TGTGCCAGTAGTCTGGACAGGGGGGAGAACACTGAAGCTTTCTTT.

The chain has TRBV7-9 and TRBJ2-3, with 7 bases matching TRBD2. This CDR3 comprises 17 residues. Germline-derived CDR1 and CDR2 are SEHNR and FQNEAQ (reference sequence). With 0 bases clipped from V and 0 bases from J, the junction kept 6 bases outside the gene matches. The chain's CDR3 is CASSLAPGGRSTDTQYF. The CDR3 DNA is TGTGCCAGCAGCTTAGCCCCGGGGGGTAGGAGCACAGATACGCAGTATTTT.

This clone occurred a few times. This rearrangement joins TRBV5-1 to TRBJ1-1, with D unresolved. The V and J ends lost 4 bases and 1 base respectively, with 11 bases between them. The V gene's germline CDR1 is SGHRS and CDR2 YFSETQ. This CDR3 has 14 amino acids. The DNA of the CDR3 is TGCGCCAGCAGCCCGGACGGAAAGAACACTGAAGCTTTCTTT. Its translation is CASSPDGKNTEAFF.

The genes are TRBV9 and TRBJ1-4; 9 bases are a match to TRBD1. V was pared by 4 bases and J by 5 bases, with 9 bases of the junction left unmatched. The CDR3 totals 16 residues. CDR1 and CDR2 (germline): SGDLS, YYNGEE. The CDR3 DNA follows: TGTGCCAGCAGCACTCGGGACAGGGCCAGGAATGAAAAACTGTTTTTT. It encodes CASSTRDRARNEKLFF.

The chain recombines TRBV19 with TRBJ1-1; TRBD1 might be the D (6 bases). The CDR3 is made up of 14 amino acids. Between the trimmed V and J ends, which lost 7 bases and 6 bases, there was a span of 18 bases. The V gene's germline CDR1 is LNHDA and CDR2 SQIVND (reference sequence). CDR3 sequence (DNA): TGTGCCAGTACCCCTTCGGGGGGCTTCCCTGAAGCTTTCTTT. Amino acid sequence: CASTPSGGFPEAFF.

V usage is TRBV5-6 and J usage is TRBJ2-1; perhaps TRBD1 as D (7 bases). The germline V and J ends were trimmed by 2 bases and 8 bases, with 11 bases remaining between them. This CDR3 spans 13 amino acids. Germline V CDR1 and CDR2: SGHDT, YYEEEE. This chain's CDR3 is CASSFDREDEQFF. CDR3 sequence (DNA): TGTGCCAGCAGCTTCGACAGGGAGGATGAGCAGTTCTTC.